This T cell receptor (beta chain) was sequenced for a study of beta chain features in type 1 diabetes. Study-level information: Comparable age, gender and cell yields were observed in patients relative to healthy donors. Study-level findings and limits: Significant though moderate, a shortening of TCRB CDR3s appeared in all four CD4+ subsets of Type 1 diabetes patients. VDJ junctions sequenced from type 1 diabetes patients showed fewer insertions and more deletions.

This clone was counted a few times. The target antigen is unknown. Germline V CDR1 and CDR2: MGHRA, YSYEKL. This CDR3 comprises 13 residues. Between the trimmed V and J ends, which lost 0 bases and 7 bases, there was a span of 9 bases. TCRB transcripts that were expressed got sequenced, as all of the isolated RNA had been reverse transcribed. Profiled with immunoSEQ multiplex PCR; TCRdb holds only in-frame clones, not every one. Among some 660,000 clones listed, 11% to 15% were seen once. Donors contributed one heparinised blood draw apiece, averaging about 110 mL. The V call is TRBV4-1, the J call TRBJ1-1; D is ambiguous. Sample: naive CD4+ T cells from blood. This receptor was identified in a man between 18 and 29 years old with type 1 diabetes. CDR3 residues: CASSQDLQREAFF. The CDR3 bases are TGCGCCAGCAGCCAAGACTTGCAGCGTGAAGCTTTCTTT.